The 32 T cell receptor beta chains below were found in one sample sequenced in a study of shared clonotypes between healthy human individuals. Profiling relied on immunoSEQ multiplex PCR, and the TCRdb table lists in-frame clones only, not all of them. The data contain millions of clones, just over 90% of them seen just once; the ten biggest clones take up about 0.13%. The specimen sequenced was naive CD4+ T cells sorted from blood. The subset is: CD45RA+ positively selected. These receptors originate from a man between 18 and 29 years old in good health.

The chain uses TRBV7-2 and TRBJ1-5; 9 bases align to TRBD1. The CDR3 has 14 amino acids. Per germline, CDR1 SGHTA and CDR2 FQGNSA. V lost 4 bases and J lost 6; bases outside the gene matches: 4. The CDR3 region has the DNA TGTGCCAGCAGCTATACAGGGGGCCCTCAGCCCCAGCATTTT. This sequence encodes CASSYTGGPQPQHF.

The chain employs TRBV5-6 and TRBJ2-5; TRBD2 might be the D (6 bases). This CDR3 spans 16 amino acids. The germline V and J ends were trimmed by 4 bases and 5 bases, with 21 bases remaining between them. Germline values: CDR1 SGHDT, CDR2 YYEEEE. CDR3 sequence reads: CASSPGRVGGGETQYF. The CDR3 DNA sequence: TGTGCCAGCAGCCCGGGGCGGGTAGGAGGAGGGGAGACCCAGTACTTC. Full variable domain (outside the CDR3, taken from reference TRBV5-6 and TRBJ2-5): DAGVTQSPTHLIKTRGQQVTLRCSPKSGHDTVSWYQQALGQGPQFIFQYYEEEERQRGNFPDRFSGHQFPNYSSELNVNALLLGDSALYLCASSPGRVGGGETQYFGPGTRLLVL.

V and J are TRBV12-5 and TRBJ2-2; TRBD2 matches 9 bases. V lost 2 bases to trimming and J lost 5 bases; unmatched junction nucleotides: 0. Germline values: CDR1 LGHNT, CDR2 FRNRAP. The CDR3 runs to 14 residues. For the CDR3, the DNA is TGTGCTAGTGGTTTGAGCGGGGGGACCGGGGAGCTGTTTTTT. Protein sequence: CASGLSGGTGELFF. The full variable domain, completed using reference TRBV12-5 and TRBJ2-2, is DARVTQTPRHKVTEMGQEVTMRCQPILGHNTVFWYRQTMMQGLELLAYFRNRAPLDDSGMPKDRFSAEMPDATLATLKIQPSEPRDSAVYFCASGLSGGTGELFFGEGSRLTVL.

This clone was counted only a few times. V gene TRBV19 combines with J gene TRBJ1-5; 9 bases agree with TRBD1. V gave up 5 bases and J gave up 1 base; unmatched junction bases: 6. Germline-derived CDR1 and CDR2 are LNHDA and SQIVND (reference sequence). CDR3 length equals 16 residues. DNA of the CDR3: TGTGCCAGTAGTGTACAGGGGGCCTCGAGCAATCAGCCCCAGCATTTT. This encodes CASSVQGASSNQPQHF.

The rearrangement links TRBV11-2 to TRBJ2-7, with 8 bases fitting TRBD2. The CDR3 loop spans 13 amino acids. V lost 9 bases and J lost 4; bases outside the gene matches: 8. The V gene's germline CDR1 is SGHAT and CDR2 FQNNGV. CDR3 DNA sequence: TGTGCCAGTCCGCGGGGGGTTCTATACGAGCAGTACTTC. Amino acid sequence: CASPRGVLYEQYF.

A word on this clone: This CDR3 is also generated by other DNA sequences in the sample. The gene calls are TRBV7-2 and TRBJ1-5; D ambiguous. CDR3 length: 13 residues. V was clipped by 5 bases and J by 1 base, with 6 bases between them. CDR1 and CDR2 from the germline V gene are SGHTA and FQGNSA. The CDR3 spells CASSRESNQPQHF. The CDR3 coding sequence is TGTGCCAGCAGCCGGGAAAGCAATCAGCCCCAGCATTTT. The variable domain in full, with the rest retrieved from reference TRBV7-2 and TRBJ1-5, is GAGVSQSPSNKVTEKGKDVELRCDPISGHTALYWYRQSLGQGLEFLIYFQGNSAPDKSGLPSDRFSAERTGGSVSTLTIQRTQQEDSAVYLCASSRESNQPQHFGDGTRLSIL.

The chain has TRBV5-8 and TRBJ2-5; the match to TRBD2 covers 16 bases. The V segment lost 5 bases and the J segment 2 bases; nucleotides outside the gene matches: 6. Germline V lookup: CDR1 SGHTS, CDR2 YDEGEE. CDR3 length equals 17 residues. The CDR3 loop reads CASSPGLAGGRQETQYF. CDR3 coding DNA: TGTGCCAGCAGTCCGGGACTAGCGGGGGGGCGACAAGAGACCCAGTACTTC.

V and J are TRBV14 and TRBJ1-2, with TRBD1 matching 8 bases. The CDR3 consists of 13 residues. Germline V gives CDR1 SGHDN, CDR2 FVKESK. The V segment lost 4 bases and the J segment 6 bases; nucleotides outside the gene matches: 4. This chain's CDR3 is CASSRGQGDGYTF. DNA for the CDR3: TGTGCCAGCAGCCGCGGACAGGGAGATGGCTACACCTTC.

This chain joins TRBV10-2 and TRBJ1-1, with D unclear. From germline, CDR1 is WSHSY and CDR2 SAAADI. The ends were cut back, 8 bases at V and 4 bases at J, with 8 bases in the middle. The CDR3 runs 11 residues. The CDR3 reads CASLQSTEAFF. The CDR3 DNA sequence: TGCGCCAGCCTTCAGTCCACTGAAGCTTTCTTT.

V usage is TRBV4-1 and J usage is TRBJ2-2, with a possible D match to TRBD2 (6 bases). Germline assignment: CDR1 MGHRA and CDR2 YSYEKL. This CDR3 has 17 amino acids. V lost 0 bases and J lost 7, with 18 bases in between. CDR3 protein: CASSQEGGVHKGGELFF. The CDR3 DNA sequence: TGCGCCAGCAGCCAAGAAGGCGGGGTACATAAGGGCGGGGAGCTGTTTTTT.

The chain couples TRBV9 to TRBJ2-4, with 8 bases that match TRBD2. J was trimmed by 7 bases and V by 4 bases; bases with no gene match: 7. The CDR3 has 14 amino acids. Germline V gene data show CDR1 as SGDLS and CDR2 as YYNGEE. The CDR3 sequence: CASSPGGGWNIQYF. The CDR3 coding sequence is TGTGCCAGCAGCCCCGGGGGGGGATGGAACATTCAGTACTTC.

This clone was recorded only once. The chain joins TRBV10-3 to TRBJ1-2, with a possible D match to TRBD1 (5 bases). This CDR3 spans 15 amino acids. Deletions cut 0 bases from V and 8 bases from J, with 16 bases between. The germline V gene has CDR1 ENHRY and CDR2 SYGVKD. The CDR3 is CAISESGFPGTGYTF. The CDR3 DNA follows: TGTGCCATCAGTGAGTCAGGGTTCCCGGGGACCGGCTACACCTTC.

Comments on this clone: Other DNA sequences in the sample encode the same CDR3. This rearrangement joins TRBV5-4 to TRBJ1-1, with 8 positions matching TRBD1. The germline gives CDR1 SGHNT, CDR2 YYREEE (reference sequence). The CDR3 length is 14 residues. The V gene end was trimmed by 4 bases and the J gene end by 1 base; junction bases not matched to a gene: 3. The CDR3 nucleotides read TGTGCCAGCAGCAGCGGGACAGGGAACACTGAAGCTTTCTTT. Translating it yields CASSSGTGNTEAFF.

The chain is built from TRBV28 and TRBJ1-1; a possible D gene is TRBD1 (5 bases). The CDR3 consists of 12 residues. Germline V gene lookup returns CDR1 MDHEN and CDR2 SYDVKM. V gave up 3 bases and J gave up 6 bases, with 8 bases separating them. The CDR3 here is CASSLGVAEAFF. The CDR3 nucleotides read TGTGCCAGCAGTTTGGGGGTCGCTGAAGCTTTCTTT.

This sequence joins TRBV5-1 and TRBJ1-2; a weak D match, TRBD1 (6 bases). V lost 7 bases to trimming and J lost 2 bases, with 15 bases between them. The CDR3 length is 14 residues. The germline V gene has CDR1 SGHRS and CDR2 YFSETQ. CDR3 nucleotides: TGCGCCAGCGGTTCCACAGGGACGAACTATGGCTACACCTTC. Translated: CASGSTGTNYGYTF. The full variable domain, completed using reference TRBV5-1 and TRBJ1-2, is KAGVTQTPRYLIKTRGQQVTLSCSPISGHRSVSWYQQTPGQGLQFLFEYFSETQRNKGNFPGRFSGRQFSNSRSEMNVSTLELGDSALYLCASGSTGTNYGYTFGSGTRLTVV.

The rearrangement uses TRBV6-1 and TRBJ1-3; tentatively, D is TRBD1 (5 bases). The V gene's germline CDR1 is MNHNS and CDR2 SASEGT. This CDR3 contains 14 residues. The V end lost 0 bases, the J end lost 9 bases, and 12 bases lay between the germline ends. The CDR3 sequence is CASSEAGHGLTIYF. As DNA, the CDR3 is TGTGCCAGCAGTGAAGCTGGACACGGTCTCACCATATATTTT.

The V gene is TRBV6-1, the J gene TRBJ2-3, with TRBD2 as a possible D gene (5 bases). This CDR3 has 15 residues. The germline CDR1 and CDR2 sequences are MNHNS and SASEGT. V shed 6 bases and J shed 4 bases, with 17 bases lying between them. This CDR3 is CASSAPGILADTQYF. DNA of the CDR3: TGTGCCAGCAGCGCCCCGGGGATTCTGGCAGATACGCAGTATTTT.

Concerning this clone itself: Other DNA sequences in this sample translate to the same CDR3. The V call is TRBV6-6, the J call TRBJ2-7; 13 bases match TRBD2. CDR1 and CDR2 from the germline V gene are MNHNY and SVGAGI (reference sequence). This CDR3 comprises 14 residues. Trimming took 5 bases from V and 3 from J; bases not matched to a gene: 1. CDR3 loop: CASSRTSGSYEQYF. CDR3 nucleotides: TGTGCCAGCAGTAGGACTAGCGGGAGCTACGAGCAGTACTTC.

V gene TRBV2 combines with J gene TRBJ2-3; D is tentatively TRBD1 or TRBD2 (5 bases each). The CDR3 has 14 residues. The V gene lost 8 bases and the J gene lost 5 bases, with 17 bases spanning the gap. Germline V gene lookup returns CDR1 SNHLY and CDR2 FYNNEI. CDR3 sequence: CASGPGLARDTQYF. The CDR3 DNA reads TGTGCCAGCGGGCCGGGGCTAGCTAGAGATACGCAGTATTTT.

The J gene is TRBJ1-5, the V gene TRBV6-5; 8 bases fit TRBD1. This CDR3 is built from 15 residues. Germline trimming cut 6 bases from V and 0 bases from J; bases unmatched to any gene: 4. CDR1 and CDR2 (germline): MNHEY, SVGAGI. The CDR3 reads CASSGQGDSNQPQHF. The DNA for the CDR3 is TGTGCCAGCAGCGGACAGGGCGATAGCAATCAGCCCCAGCATTTT.

The V gene is TRBV5-4, the J gene TRBJ1-1; a possible D gene is TRBD1 (5 bases). The CDR3 runs to 14 residues. Germline V gene sequence: CDR1 SGHNT, CDR2 YYREEE (reference sequence). Trimming shortened V by 2 bases and J by 0 bases, and 8 bases separated the two germline ends. In nucleotides, the CDR3 is TGTGCCAGCAGCTTCGGACACATGAACACTGAAGCTTTCTTT. Its protein is CASSFGHMNTEAFF. The full variable domain, completed using reference TRBV5-4 and TRBJ1-1, is ETGVTQSPTHLIKTRGQQVTLRCSSQSGHNTVSWYQQALGQGPQFIFQYYREEENGRGNFPPRFSGLQFPNYSSELNVNALELDDSALYLCASSFGHMNTEAFFGQGTRLTVV.

This clone has a handful of counts. The chain employs TRBV2 and TRBJ1-5; possible D gene TRBD1, 5 bases. This CDR3 has 15 amino acids. The germline CDR1 and CDR2 sequences are SNHLY and FYNNEI. Trimming shortened V by 7 bases and J by 3 bases, and 16 bases separated the two germline ends. The CDR3 sequence: CASIQETGTNQPQHF. In DNA form, the CDR3 reads TGTGCCAGCATCCAGGAAACAGGCACCAATCAGCCCCAGCATTTT.

This rearrangement joins TRBV30 to TRBJ2-5; 8 nucleotides align to TRBD2. The CDR3 totals 16 residues. V lost 0 bases to trimming and J lost 0 bases; unmatched junction nucleotides: 6. Germline V lookup: CDR1 GTSNPN, CDR2 SVGIG (reference sequence). The DNA of the CDR3 is TGTGCCTGGAGTGTACAAGTAGCGGGGAACCAAGAGACCCAGTACTTC. Amino acid sequence: CAWSVQVAGNQETQYF.

The rearrangement links TRBV30 to TRBJ2-1; weak D call: TRBD1 (6 bases). V was pared by 3 bases and J by 4 bases, with 10 bases between. Germline V gives CDR1 GTSNPN, CDR2 SVGIG (reference sequence). This CDR3 is built from 13 residues. The CDR3 here is CAWSAGTYNEQFF. The CDR3 DNA reads TGTGCCTGGAGCGCCGGGACATACAATGAGCAGTTCTTC.

To note about this clone: Germline is not matched at one junction end, which may reflect a read error. V and J are TRBV7-7 and TRBJ2-5; no firm D call. Germline loops: CDR1 SSHAT, CDR2 FNYEAQ (reference sequence). This CDR3 is 14 amino acids long. CDR3 residues: CASSPSGVVETQYF. CDR3 in DNA: TGTGCTAGCAGCCCGAGTGGGGTCGTGGAGACCCAGTACTTC.

The chain employs TRBV11-3 and TRBJ2-3, with D possibly TRBD2 on 6 matching bases. This CDR3 is built from 15 residues. The ends were cut back, 3 bases at V and 5 bases at J, with 15 bases in the middle. Germline values: CDR1 SGHNT, CDR2 YENEEA. Written as DNA, the CDR3 is TGTGCCAGCAGCTTCGCTACGACTAGTGAAGATACGCAGTATTTT. Protein product: CASSFATTSEDTQYF.

The rearrangement links TRBV7-2 to TRBJ1-2; D unresolved. The CDR3 has 13 residues. Trimming took 1 base from V and 1 from J, leaving 4 bases between them. Germline V gene lookup returns CDR1 SGHTA and CDR2 FQGNSA. The CDR3 sequence is CASSLGDNYGYTF. The CDR3 nucleotides are TGTGCCAGCAGCTTAGGGGATAACTATGGCTACACCTTC.

The V gene is TRBV10-3, the J gene TRBJ2-3; D unresolved. V lost 7 bases and J lost 2, with 7 bases in between. The CDR3 sequence is 12 residues long. Germline lookup yields CDR1 ENHRY and CDR2 SYGVKD. The CDR3 sequence: CAITSNTDTQYF. DNA for the CDR3: TGTGCCATCACCTCGAACACAGATACGCAGTATTTT.

This clone was counted only a few times. Other DNA sequences in this sample translate to the same CDR3. V is TRBV11-2 and J is TRBJ2-7, with D unresolved. Germline V gene lookup returns CDR1 SGHAT and CDR2 FQNNGV. The V end lost 0 bases, the J end lost 4 bases, and 1 base lay between the germline ends. The CDR3 runs to 11 residues. CDR3 sequence reads: CASSLDYEQYF. The CDR3 DNA reads TGTGCCAGCAGCTTAGATTACGAGCAGTACTTC.

The chain combines TRBV7-2 with TRBJ2-1; D is perhaps TRBD2 (6 bases). The germline V gene has CDR1 SGHTA and CDR2 FQGNSA. The CDR3 is made up of 16 amino acids. V was cut by 5 bases and J by 2 bases, with 16 bases left in between. The CDR3 region is CASSPTGLLTYNEQFF. As DNA, the CDR3 is TGTGCCAGCAGCCCGACGGGACTCCTTACCTACAATGAGCAGTTCTTC.

This sequence joins TRBV6-1 and TRBJ1-5; D unclear. The CDR3 is 14 residues long. CDR1 MNHNS and CDR2 SASEGT come from the germline V gene. V was shortened by 6 bases and J by 1 base, with 10 bases between the two germline ends. The CDR3 loop reads CASSPTSSNQPQHF. The CDR3 DNA is TGTGCCAGCAGCCCGACATCGAGCAATCAGCCCCAGCATTTT.

The gene calls are TRBV19 and TRBJ2-3; D is possibly TRBD2 (5 bases). The V end lost 7 bases, the J end lost 2 bases, and 10 bases lay between the germline ends. This CDR3 is built from 13 residues. The germline gives CDR1 LNHDA, CDR2 SQIVND (reference sequence). This CDR3 reads CASNARDTDTQYF. The CDR3 DNA reads as TGTGCCAGTAATGCCCGGGACACAGATACGCAGTATTTT.